The next 16 T cell receptor beta chains were all read from a single sample in a study of regulatory T cells in long-lasting Graves disease. Specified time point: newly diagnosed GD, antithyroid drugs for less than 3 months. Scientists built the TCR library using RNA that was extracted from PBMCs. CDR3-region Arm-PCR and iRepertoire HTBI primers produced the TCR beta libraries. MiXCR, run by TCRdb on the multiplex PCR reads, gives a single entry per CDR3 protein. Here the sample spans a few hundred thousand distinct CDR3 sequences, 12% being singletons. The same sample was also used in a study of T cells in Graves' hyperthyroidism and ophthalmopathy.

The sample here was peripheral blood mononuclear cells (PBMCs), taken at new diagnosis, from a patient treated with antithyroid drugs. Source of these receptors: a young woman with Graves disease.

There are many counts of this clonotype. J is TRBJ2-1 and V is TRBV4-1, with 12 bases fitting TRBD2. The CDR3 is 19 amino acids. V shed 4 bases, J shed 1 base, and the junction held 11 bases outside the gene matches. Germline CDR1 is MGHRA and CDR2 is YSYEKL. Here the CDR3 DNA reads TGCGCCAGCAGCCCTCGGACTAGCGGGAACGTTCTGTCCTACAATGAGCAGTTCTTC. Amino acid sequence: CASSPRTSGNVLSYNEQFF.

V is TRBV9 and J is TRBJ1-2, with TRBD1 as a possible D gene (5 bases). This CDR3 spans 16 amino acids. V lost 0 bases, J lost 4 bases, and 16 bases lay in between. CDR1 and CDR2 from the germline V gene are SGDLS and YYNGEE. The DNA for the CDR3 is TGTGCCAGCAGCGTAGGAGGAGCAGGGTTGAGCTATGGCTACACCTTC. It translates to CASSVGGAGLSYGYTF.

This clonotype was seen repeatedly, ten times or more. The chain combines TRBV2 with TRBJ1-6; 9 nucleotides match TRBD1. V trimming: 11 bases; J trimming: 9 bases; junction bases outside the gene matches: 11. Per germline, CDR1 SNHLY and CDR2 FYNNEI. The CDR3 sequence is 14 residues long. CDR3 amino acids: CAGHPQGAVSPLHF. Here the CDR3 DNA reads TGTGCCGGACACCCACAGGGGGCTGTTTCACCCCTCCACTTT.

This clonotype turned up a few times. The V gene is TRBV24-1, the J gene TRBJ2-3, with 14 bases matching TRBD2. The J call may be mistaken, given a closer DNA end match to TRBJ2-5. The CDR3 contains 17 residues. Germline CDR1 is KGHDR and CDR2 is SFDVKD. The CDR3 region has the DNA TGTGCCACCAGTGTCCCGGGACTAGCGGGAGACCGGGAGACCCAGTACTTC. This sequence encodes CATSVPGLAGDRETQYF.

J is TRBJ2-5 and V is TRBV6-1; maybe TRBD2 (5 bases). The V end was cut by 8 bases, the J end by 5 bases, with 12 bases between. This CDR3 spans 12 amino acids. The germline V gene has CDR1 MNHNS and CDR2 SASEGT. The CDR3 sequence: CASSTGGETQYF. CDR3 nucleotides: TGTGCCAGCTCAACCGGCGGGGAGACCCAGTACTTC.

This clonotype occurred many times. This chain joins TRBV28 and TRBJ2-7; D possibly matches TRBD1 or TRBD2 (6 bases each). CDR1 MDHEN and CDR2 SYDVKM come from the germline V gene. V shed 3 bases and J shed 4 bases, with 13 bases lying between them. The CDR3 sequence is 14 residues long. The CDR3 DNA reads as TGTGCCAGCAGTTTGTCCCCGGGGGCATACGAGCAGTACTTC. This gives the protein CASSLSPGAYEQYF.

The chain recombines TRBV4-2 with TRBJ1-3; D not certain. The CDR3 consists of 14 residues. Germline values: CDR1 LGHNA, CDR2 YNFKEQ. The V end lost 0 bases, the J end lost 6 bases, and 9 bases lay between the germline ends. The CDR3 loop is CASSQEAWSNTIYF. The CDR3, as DNA: TGTGCCAGCAGCCAAGAGGCTTGGTCAAACACCATATATTTT.

This clonotype was detected ten times or more. The chain couples TRBV20-1 to TRBJ2-3, with TRBD2 matching over 9 bases. Germline V gene lookup returns CDR1 DFQATT and CDR2 SNEGSKA (reference sequence). Losses at the gene ends were 7 bases for V and 5 bases for J; bases not matched to a gene: 7. The CDR3 is made up of 13 amino acids. CDR3 sequence: CSGPGTSLDTQYF. Here the CDR3 DNA reads TGCAGTGGACCCGGGACTAGCCTAGATACGCAGTATTTT.

The chain combines TRBV28 with TRBJ2-1; TRBD1 aligns across 7 bases. The germline V gene encodes CDR1 MDHEN and CDR2 SYDVKM. The CDR3 is 14 residues long. V gave up 5 bases and J gave up 5 bases; unmatched junction bases: 6. The CDR3 region is CASSTGERNNEQFF. As DNA, the CDR3 is TGTGCCAGCAGTACAGGGGAGAGGAACAATGAGCAGTTCTTC.

In this sample, this clonotype turned up a few times. This chain uses TRBV4-1 with TRBJ2-7; 11 positions agree with TRBD2. V dropped 4 bases and J dropped 3; count of bases not matched to a gene: 5. The CDR3 has 15 residues. CDR1 is MGHRA, CDR2 YSYEKL, per germline. The CDR3 region is CASSPGLAGIYEQYF. In DNA, the CDR3 is TGCGCCAGCAGCCCCGGACTAGCGGGTATCTACGAGCAGTACTTC.

This clonotype was recorded at least ten times. This rearrangement joins TRBV12-3 or TRBV12-4 to TRBJ2-7; perhaps D is TRBD1 or TRBD2 (6 bases each). There are 13 residues in the CDR3. V was pared by 11 bases and J by 3 bases, with 17 bases between. This CDR3 is CAVGGLGNYEQYF. CDR3 bases: TGTGCCGTGGGGGGCCTAGGGAACTACGAGCAGTACTTC.

The CDR3 bases are TGCGCCAGCAGTCGGGACAGAAACACCGGGGAGCTGTTTTTT. It translates to CASSRDRNTGELFF. The rearrangement joins TRBV10-1 to TRBJ2-2; TRBD1 agrees at 7 bases. The germline CDR1 and CDR2 sequences are WNHNN and SYGVQD (reference sequence). The CDR3 covers 14 residues. V was pared by 5 bases and J by 2 bases, with 2 bases of the junction left unmatched.

The sample holds many counts of this clonotype. V is TRBV27 and J is TRBJ2-1; possibly TRBD2 for D (5 bases). Germline-derived CDR1 and CDR2 are MNHEY and SMNVEV (reference sequence). V dropped 4 bases and J dropped 4 bases, with 17 bases sitting between them. The CDR3 spans 16 residues. The CDR3 DNA is TGTGCCAGCAGTTCGAGGGTGATCAATTATTACAATGAGCAGTTCTTC. As protein: CASSSRVINYYNEQFF.

This clonotype was seen a handful of times. This chain links TRBV5-5 with TRBJ1-5; possibly TRBD1 for D (5 bases). The CDR3 loop spans 16 amino acids. V shed 4 bases and J shed 2 bases, with 16 bases lying between them. The germline CDR1 and CDR2 sequences are SGHKS and YYEKEE (reference sequence). CDR3 nucleotides: TGTGCCAGCAGCCTGGGGCCGGCCTGGGGCAATCAGCCCCAGCATTTT. Protein: CASSLGPAWGNQPQHF.

This clonotype showed up just a few times. The chain couples TRBV7-9 to TRBJ2-7; 8 bases agree with TRBD1. Per germline, CDR1 SEHNR and CDR2 FQNEAQ (reference sequence). The J segment lost 3 bases and the V segment lost 5 bases, leaving 6 bases of the junction unmatched. The CDR3 extends over 14 amino acids. This CDR3 reads CASSLRDRIYEQYF. In DNA, the CDR3 is TGTGCCAGCAGCCTCCGGGACAGGATCTACGAGCAGTACTTC. The whole variable domain, filled in from reference TRBV7-9 and TRBJ2-7, reads DTGVSQNPRHKITKRGQNVTFRCDPISEHNRLYWYRQTLGQGPEFLTYFQNEAQLEKSRLLSDRFSAERPKGSFSTLEIQRTEQGDSAMYLCASSLRDRIYEQYFGPGTRLTVT.

This chain joins TRBV29-1 and TRBJ2-2; 7 bases are a match to TRBD2. CDR3 length: 16 amino acids. Trimming removed 4 bases from V and 7 bases from J; junction bases left unmatched: 15. The germline gives CDR1 SQVTM, CDR2 ANQGSEA. The CDR3 sequence is CSVGGLREALGGELFF. CDR3 DNA: TGCAGCGTTGGGGGTCTTCGGGAGGCCCTCGGCGGGGAGCTGTTTTTT.